The 26 T cell receptor beta chains below come from one sample, sequenced in a study of blood T cell repertoires in COVID-19. Assay: immunoSEQ multiplex PCR; the TCRdb copy retains only in-frame clones and omits some. This repertoire shows a few hundred thousand clones, 80% to 95% found once; its top ten account for around 2.5%. The material sequenced was peripheral blood. All receptors come from a person aged 18 to 35 with COVID-19, enrolled during active disease.

This chain uses TRBV27 with TRBJ1-2, with TRBD1 matching over 8 bases. CDR1 is MNHEY, CDR2 SMNVEV, per germline (reference sequence). Trimming removed 5 bases from V and 5 bases from J; junction bases left unmatched: 7. This CDR3 comprises 14 residues. The CDR3 protein is CASSPDRAGYGYTF. For the CDR3, the DNA is TGTGCCAGCAGTCCGGACAGGGCGGGTTATGGCTACACCTTC.

This clone showed up just once. The CDR3, as DNA: TGTGCCAGCAGTTTACTGAGCACAGATACGCAGTATTTT. It codes for CASSLLSTDTQYF. V gene TRBV28 combines with J gene TRBJ2-3; D not resolved. The ends were cut back, 2 bases at V and 0 bases at J, with 3 bases in the middle. The CDR3 has 13 amino acids. From germline, CDR1 is MDHEN and CDR2 SYDVKM.

The J gene is TRBJ2-3, the V gene TRBV11-2; the D gene is possibly TRBD2 (5 bases). The CDR3 sequence is 16 residues long. The V and J ends lost 5 bases and 1 base respectively, with 16 bases between them. Germline lookup yields CDR1 SGHAT and CDR2 FQNNGV. In DNA form, the CDR3 reads TGTGCCAGCAGCCCTCGGGGAGTGGGAGGCACAGATACGCAGTATTTT. This gives the protein CASSPRGVGGTDTQYF. Based on the CDR3 plus reference TRBV11-2 and TRBJ2-3, the full variable domain is EAGVAQSPRYKIIEKRQSVAFWCNPISGHATLYWYQQILGQGPKLLIQFQNNGVVDDSQLPKDRFSAERLKGVDSTLKIQPAKLEDSAVYLCASSPRGVGGTDTQYFGPGTRLTVL.

The V gene is TRBV6-6, the J gene TRBJ2-2, with TRBD2 matching 11 bases. Germline V gene sequence: CDR1 MNHNY, CDR2 SVGAGI (reference sequence). Germline trimming cut 4 bases from V and 5 bases from J; bases unmatched to any gene: 3. This CDR3 is 15 amino acids long. CDR3 loop: CASSSSGRRTGELFF. The CDR3 nucleotides read TGTGCCAGCAGTTCTAGCGGGAGGCGTACCGGGGAGCTGTTTTTT.

This sequence joins TRBV5-1 and TRBJ2-5; tentative D call: TRBD1 (5 bases). Germline-derived CDR1 and CDR2 are SGHRS and YFSETQ. This CDR3 region has 15 residues. V was pared by 0 bases and J by 4 bases, with 13 bases between. CDR3 coding DNA: TGCGCCAGCAGCTTGGCTCCTCCGCAGGGAGAGACCCAGTACTTC. This sequence encodes CASSLAPPQGETQYF.

A word on this clone: The sample has other DNA sequences that encode this CDR3 too. This chain uses TRBV19 with TRBJ2-7, with 7 bases lining up with TRBD1. CDR1 is LNHDA and CDR2 is SQIVND in the germline V gene (reference sequence). The CDR3 is 14 residues long. The J segment lost 0 bases and the V segment lost 5 bases, leaving 4 bases of the junction unmatched. This chain's CDR3 is CASSPRDSSYEQYF. DNA of the CDR3: TGTGCCAGTAGTCCCCGGGACAGCTCCTACGAGCAGTACTTC.

The chain has TRBV19 and TRBJ2-2, with 8 bases identical to TRBD2. This CDR3 has 14 amino acids. The germline gives CDR1 LNHDA, CDR2 SQIVND (reference sequence). The junction had 0 bases not matched to a gene; V was cut back by 6 bases and J by 0 bases. The CDR3 sequence: CASRLAANTGELFF. Here the CDR3 DNA reads TGTGCCAGTAGACTAGCGGCGAACACCGGGGAGCTGTTTTTT.

This chain links TRBV19 with TRBJ2-3; maybe TRBD1 (5 bases). V was shortened by 5 bases and J by 2 bases, with 8 bases between the two germline ends. CDR1 LNHDA and CDR2 SQIVND come from the germline V gene (reference sequence). This CDR3 spans 13 amino acids. CDR3 residues: CASSRQPTDTQYF. CDR3 sequence (DNA): TGTGCCAGTAGTCGACAGCCCACAGATACGCAGTATTTT.

The genes are TRBV28 and TRBJ2-7; 9 nucleotides match TRBD1. CDR1 is MDHEN, CDR2 SYDVKM, per germline. CDR3 length: 14 amino acids. After removal of 10 bases from V and 2 bases from J, the junction contained 9 bases not matched to a gene. For the CDR3, the DNA is TGTGCCACCCTTACGGGACAGGGTACCTACGAGCAGTACTTC. Translation gives CATLTGQGTYEQYF.

The chain carries TRBV2 and TRBJ2-2, with D possibly being TRBD1 (6 bases). The CDR3 length is 14 residues. With 5 bases removed from V and 6 bases from J, the gap between germline ends came to 13 bases. CDR1 is SNHLY, CDR2 FYNNEI, per germline. CDR3 coding DNA: TGTGCCAGCAGTTTAAGGGACAACTCCGGGGAGCTGTTTTTT. It yields the protein CASSLRDNSGELFF.

This sequence joins TRBV7-9 and TRBJ1-4, with 8 bases matching TRBD1. The CDR3 extends over 15 amino acids. V gave up 5 bases and J gave up 7 bases; unmatched junction bases: 9. Looked up from germline, CDR1 is SEHNR and CDR2 is FQNEAQ (reference sequence). The CDR3 DNA is TGTGCCAGCAGCCCAGGGGCAGGGGGCGGTGAAAAACTGTTTTTT. Translation gives CASSPGAGGGEKLFF.

The chain combines TRBV10-2 with TRBJ1-4; TRBD1 aligns across 8 bases. Trimming at V came to 0 bases and at J to 6 bases, leaving 3 bases not matched to a gene. The CDR3 is made up of 15 amino acids. Germline-derived CDR1 and CDR2 are WSHSY and SAAADI. CDR3 loop: CASSESRQGYEKLFF. In nucleotides, the CDR3 is TGCGCCAGCAGTGAGTCCCGACAGGGGTATGAAAAACTGTTTTTT.

This rearrangement joins TRBV10-3 to TRBJ1-1, with TRBD1 as a possible D gene (6 bases). This CDR3 is built from 13 residues. Germline-derived CDR1 and CDR2 are ENHRY and SYGVKD. V gave up 11 bases and J gave up 2 bases, with 15 bases separating them. The CDR3 nucleotides read TGTGCCGTCCTGAGGGGGGGCAACACTGAAGCTTTCTTT. It encodes CAVLRGGNTEAFF.

The chain joins TRBV18 to TRBJ1-6, with unresolved D. Germline V gene sequence: CDR1 KGHSH, CDR2 LQKENI. The CDR3 has 14 residues. Trimming removed 0 bases from V and 8 bases from J, with 8 bases in between. CDR3 DNA sequence: TGTGCCAGCTCACCACCCCGAACAGATTCACCCCTCCACTTT. This translates into CASSPPRTDSPLHF.

The gene calls are TRBV9 and TRBJ2-1; 12 nucleotides line up with TRBD2. The length of the CDR3 is 16 residues. The germline CDR1 and CDR2 sequences are SGDLS and YYNGEE. Trimming cost V 3 bases and J 7 bases; bases outside gene matches: 8. The CDR3 DNA reads as TGTGCCAGCAGCGATTTGACTAGCGGGAGTTTTAATGAGCAGTTCTTC. Protein: CASSDLTSGSFNEQFF.

This clone was observed a few times. The CDR3 region has the DNA TGTGCCAGCAGAAGTGGCGGGTCCGGGGAGCTGTTTTTT. It translates to CASRSGGSGELFF. The rearrangement uses TRBV6-5 and TRBJ2-2, with D perhaps TRBD2 (5 bases). Germline V gene data show CDR1 as MNHEY and CDR2 as SVGAGI. The V gene lost 6 bases and the J gene lost 6 bases, with 11 bases spanning the gap. CDR3 length equals 13 residues.

This chain connects TRBV19 to TRBJ2-3; possible D gene TRBD2, 5 bases. V lost 5 bases and J 2 bases, leaving 5 bases between the germline ends. The CDR3 is 12 amino acids. Germline V gene lookup returns CDR1 LNHDA and CDR2 SQIVND (reference sequence). CDR3 in amino acids: CASSGLTDTQYF. Here the CDR3 DNA reads TGTGCCAGTAGTGGACTCACAGATACGCAGTATTTT.

The rearrangement joins TRBV27 to TRBJ1-2, with TRBD1 matching 8 bases. CDR1 is MNHEY, CDR2 SMNVEV, per germline (reference sequence). Trimming took 6 bases from V and 8 from J; bases not matched to a gene: 8. This CDR3 is 13 amino acids long. Here the CDR3 DNA reads TGTGCCAGCAGACTTATCCAGGGGGCAGGCTACACCTTC. Amino acid sequence: CASRLIQGAGYTF.

V is TRBV21-1 and J is TRBJ2-5; the table calls TRBD1, which could not be checked here. TRBV21-1 is a pseudogene. This CDR3 spans 15 amino acids. The DNA of the CDR3 is TGTGCCAGCAGCGGCAGACAAGACGCCCAAGAGACCCAGTACTTC. Encoded protein: CASSGRQDAQETQYF.

The V and J genes are TRBV11-2 and TRBJ2-5; 11 positions match TRBD1. CDR3 length equals 15 residues. Germline V CDR1 and CDR2: SGHAT, FQNNGV. V shed 3 bases and J 2 bases; nucleotides not matched to a gene: 2. CDR3 residues: CASSFGTGGQETQYF. In DNA form, the CDR3 reads TGTGCCAGCAGCTTCGGGACAGGGGGACAAGAGACCCAGTACTTC.

This chain uses TRBV7-2 with TRBJ2-3; 13 positions match TRBD2. Germline CDR1 SGHTA, CDR2 FQGNSA. J gave up 5 bases and V 1 base, and 0 bases lay outside the gene matches. The CDR3 has 15 residues. The DNA of the CDR3 is TGTGCCAGCAGCTTAGGGACTAGCGGGAGAGATACGCAGTATTTT. Its protein is CASSLGTSGRDTQYF.

The J gene is TRBJ2-3, the V gene TRBV30; 9 bases match TRBD1. The ends lost 3 bases at V and 2 bases at J; junction bases unmatched: 9. The length of the CDR3 is 16 residues. Germline V CDR1 and CDR2: GTSNPN, SVGIG (reference sequence). CDR3 bases: TGTGCCTGGAGGGGGGGACAGGGAAGACACACAGATACGCAGTATTTT. Translating gives CAWRGGQGRHTDTQYF.

This clone has a handful of counts. V usage is TRBV28 and J usage is TRBJ1-1; D is unclear. Per germline, CDR1 MDHEN and CDR2 SYDVKM. V lost 7 bases to trimming and J lost 3 bases, with 3 bases between them. There are 10 residues in the CDR3. The CDR3 region is CASTDTEAFF. The DNA of the CDR3 is TGTGCCAGCACGGACACTGAAGCTTTCTTT. Filled out from reference TRBV28 and TRBJ1-1, the complete variable domain reads DVKVTQSSRYLVKRTGEKVFLECVQDMDHENMFWYRQDPGLGLRLIYFSYDVKMKEKGDIPEGYSVSREKKERFSLILESASTNQTSMYLCASTDTEAFFGQGTRLTVV.

The chain combines TRBV30 with TRBJ2-7, with 11 positions matching TRBD2. V lost 5 bases and J lost 5; bases outside the gene matches: 8. This CDR3 is 14 amino acids long. CDR1 and CDR2 from the germline V gene are GTSNPN and SVGIG (reference sequence). CDR3 in DNA: TGTGCCTGGGCCCCCGGGACTAGCGGCGACGAGCAGTACTTC. Translation gives CAWAPGTSGDEQYF.

The chain combines TRBV4-1 with TRBJ2-5; perhaps TRBD2 as D (6 bases). V was shortened by 3 bases and J by 2 bases, with 13 bases between the two germline ends. There are 15 residues in the CDR3. Germline CDR1 MGHRA, CDR2 YSYEKL. The CDR3 sequence is CASSQSETRQETQYF. The CDR3 DNA is TGCGCCAGCAGCCAGTCCGAGACTAGACAAGAGACCCAGTACTTC.

This chain links TRBV4-2 with TRBJ2-6; TRBD2 matches 13 bases. There are 19 residues in the CDR3. With V trimmed by 3 bases and J by 1 base, 6 bases remained unmatched. The V gene's germline CDR1 is LGHNA and CDR2 YNFKEQ. The CDR3 here is CASSHELAGGPSGANVLTF. In nucleotides, the CDR3 is TGTGCCAGCAGCCACGAACTAGCGGGAGGGCCTTCTGGGGCCAACGTCCTGACTTTC.